This T cell receptor beta chain appears in the sequencing data of a study of blood T cell repertoires in COVID-19. Data came from immunoSEQ multiplex PCR; TCRdb stores just in-frame clones and leaves some out. The repertoire holds over 200,000 clones, with 75% to 90% as singletons. V shed 4 bases and J shed 3 bases, with 12 bases lying between them. CDR1 and CDR2 (germline): SNHLY, FYNNEI. The CDR3 length is 14 residues. The V call is TRBV2, the J call TRBJ1-1; the D is unclear. The sample was peripheral blood. The origin of this receptor is a woman aged 35 to 49 with acute or convalescent COVID-19. In DNA form, the CDR3 reads TGTGCCAGCAGTGGAGAGGGAAAGGACACTGAAGCTTTCTTT. Translating it yields CASSGEGKDTEAFF.